This T cell receptor (beta chain) stems from a study of CD8 T cells in ankylosing spondylitis. In TCRdb, the 5' RACE reads were re-called with MiXCR into one record per CDR3 protein. The sample has fewer than 250,000 distinct CDR3 sequences, approximately 24% seen once; the top ten hold 6.6%. This clonotype was found many times. The target antigen is unknown. The CDR3 is 12 amino acids. Trimming shortened V by 3 bases and J by 10 bases, and 10 bases separated the two germline ends. The germline gives CDR1 SEHNR, CDR2 FQNEAQ (reference sequence). General study points: From matched ankylosing spondylitis synovial fluid, disease-linked clones were reportedly recovered at significantly enriched levels.

The sequenced sample was blood, either unsorted or a sorted T cell fraction (not recorded which). The chain links TRBV7-9 to TRBJ2-4; TRBD1 might be the D (6 bases). The clonotype originates from a male donor with ankylosing spondylitis or in good health (not recorded which). The CDR3 sequence: CASSLFQGIQYF. The CDR3 DNA sequence: TGTGCCAGCAGCTTGTTTCAGGGGATTCAGTACTTC.